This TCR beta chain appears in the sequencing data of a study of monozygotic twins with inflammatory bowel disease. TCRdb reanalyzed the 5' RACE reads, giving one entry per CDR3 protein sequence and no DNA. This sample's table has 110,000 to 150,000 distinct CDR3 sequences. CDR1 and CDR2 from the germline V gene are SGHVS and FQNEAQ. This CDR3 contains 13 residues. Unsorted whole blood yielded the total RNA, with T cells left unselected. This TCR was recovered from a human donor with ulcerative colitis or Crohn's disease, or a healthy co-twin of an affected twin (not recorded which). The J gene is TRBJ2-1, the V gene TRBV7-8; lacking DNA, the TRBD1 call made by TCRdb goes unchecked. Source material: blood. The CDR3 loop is CASIKTDYNEQFF. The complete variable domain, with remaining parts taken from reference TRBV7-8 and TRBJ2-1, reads GAGVSQSPRYKVAKRGQDVALRCDPISGHVSLFWYQQALGQGPEFLTYFQNEAQLDKSGLPSDRFFAERPEGSVSTLKIQRTQQEDSAVYLCASIKTDYNEQFFGPGTRLTVL.